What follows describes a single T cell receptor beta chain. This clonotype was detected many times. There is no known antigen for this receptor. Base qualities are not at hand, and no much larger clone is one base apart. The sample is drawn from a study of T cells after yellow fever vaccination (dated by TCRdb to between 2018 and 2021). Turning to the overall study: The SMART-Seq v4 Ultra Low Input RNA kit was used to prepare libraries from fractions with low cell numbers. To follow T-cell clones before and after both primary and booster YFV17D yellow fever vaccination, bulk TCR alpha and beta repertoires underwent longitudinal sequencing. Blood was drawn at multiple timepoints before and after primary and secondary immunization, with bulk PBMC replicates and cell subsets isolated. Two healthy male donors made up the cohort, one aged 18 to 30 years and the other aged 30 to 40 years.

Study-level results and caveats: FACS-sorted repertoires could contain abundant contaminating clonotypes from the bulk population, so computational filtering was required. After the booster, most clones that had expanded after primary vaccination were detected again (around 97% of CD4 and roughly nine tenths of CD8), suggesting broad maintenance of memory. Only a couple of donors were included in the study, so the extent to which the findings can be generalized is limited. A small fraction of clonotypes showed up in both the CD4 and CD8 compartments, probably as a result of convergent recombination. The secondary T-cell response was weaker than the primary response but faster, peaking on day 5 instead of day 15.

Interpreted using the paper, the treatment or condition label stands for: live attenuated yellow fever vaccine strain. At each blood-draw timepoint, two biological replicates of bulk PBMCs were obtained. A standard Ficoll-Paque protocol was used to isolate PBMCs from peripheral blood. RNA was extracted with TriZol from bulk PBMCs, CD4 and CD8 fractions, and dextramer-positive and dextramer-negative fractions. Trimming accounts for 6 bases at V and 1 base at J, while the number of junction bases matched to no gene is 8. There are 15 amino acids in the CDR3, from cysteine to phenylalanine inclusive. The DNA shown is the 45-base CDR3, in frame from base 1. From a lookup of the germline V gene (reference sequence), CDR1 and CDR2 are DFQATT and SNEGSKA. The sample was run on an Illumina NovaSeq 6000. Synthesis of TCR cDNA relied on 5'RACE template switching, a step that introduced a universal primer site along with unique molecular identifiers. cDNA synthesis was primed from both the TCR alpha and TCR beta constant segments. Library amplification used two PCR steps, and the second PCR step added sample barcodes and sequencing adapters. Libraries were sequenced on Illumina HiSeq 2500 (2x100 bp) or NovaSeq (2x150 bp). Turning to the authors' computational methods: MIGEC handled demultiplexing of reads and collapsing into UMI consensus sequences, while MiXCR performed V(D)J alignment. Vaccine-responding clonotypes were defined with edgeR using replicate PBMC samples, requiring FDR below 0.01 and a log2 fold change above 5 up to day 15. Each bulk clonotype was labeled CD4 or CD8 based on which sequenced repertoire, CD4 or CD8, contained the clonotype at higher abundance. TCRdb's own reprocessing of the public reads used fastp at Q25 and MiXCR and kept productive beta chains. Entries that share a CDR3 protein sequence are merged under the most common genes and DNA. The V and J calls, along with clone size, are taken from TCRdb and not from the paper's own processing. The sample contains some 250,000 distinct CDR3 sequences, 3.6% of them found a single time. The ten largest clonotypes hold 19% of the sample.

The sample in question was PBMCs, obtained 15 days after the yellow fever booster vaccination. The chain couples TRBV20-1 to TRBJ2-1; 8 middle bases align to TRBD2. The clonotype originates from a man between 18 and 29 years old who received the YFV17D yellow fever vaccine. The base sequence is TGCAGTGCCCCGGGGGGGAGCTATTCCTACAATGAGCAGTTCTTC. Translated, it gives CSAPGGSYSYNEQFF.